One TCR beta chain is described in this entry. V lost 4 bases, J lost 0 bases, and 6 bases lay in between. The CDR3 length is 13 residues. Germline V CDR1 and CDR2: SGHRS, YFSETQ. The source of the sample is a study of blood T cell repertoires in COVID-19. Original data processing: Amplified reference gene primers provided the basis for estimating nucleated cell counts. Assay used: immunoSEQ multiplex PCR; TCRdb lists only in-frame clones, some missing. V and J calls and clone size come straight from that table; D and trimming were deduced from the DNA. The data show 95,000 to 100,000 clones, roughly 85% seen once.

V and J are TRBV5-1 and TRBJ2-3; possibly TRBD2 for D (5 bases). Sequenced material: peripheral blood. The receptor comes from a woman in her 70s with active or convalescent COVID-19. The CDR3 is CASSRTSTDTQYF. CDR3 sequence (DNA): TGCGCCAGCAGCAGGACTAGCACAGATACGCAGTATTTT.